This passage covers 5 T cell receptor beta chains from one sample sequenced in a study of vaccination effects on CD4 cells after COVID-19. Prior to sequencing, the ViraFEST assay stimulated PBMC with viral peptide pools, which expanded the antigen-specific CD4+ T cells. Culture proceeded for approximately nine days, and CD4+ T cells were then isolated. It was two doses of either the BNT162b2 or mRNA-1273 vaccine that participants received. Profiling relied on immunoSEQ multiplex PCR, and the TCRdb table lists in-frame clones only, not all of them. The top ten hold about 5.7% of the sample, which has 20,000 to 25,000 clones, more than 80% seen once. These TCRs are of unknown antigen specificity. The sample consisted of CD4+ T cells from PBMCs cultured with SARS-CoV-2 spike peptides, taken after COVID-19 vaccination. These TCRs come from a human donor who received a COVID-19 vaccine. Some clones in this sample may be carry-over from other donors' samples.

The chain uses TRBV12-3 or TRBV12-4 and TRBJ1-2; D is undetermined. The length of the CDR3 is 13 residues. Trimming shortened V by 6 bases and J by 5 bases, and 13 bases separated the two germline ends. The CDR3 protein is CASSIVGNYGYTF. The CDR3 DNA follows: TGTGCCAGCAGCATTGTAGGGAATTATGGCTACACCTTC.

V and J are TRBV24-1 and TRBJ2-5; TRBD1 matches at 9 bases. CDR1 is KGHDR, CDR2 SFDVKD, per germline. Trimming at V came to 3 bases and at J to 5 bases, leaving 6 bases not matched to a gene. This CDR3 is 15 amino acids long. The CDR3 is CATSDGGQGFETQYF. The CDR3 nucleotides are TGTGCCACCAGTGATGGGGGACAGGGATTCGAGACCCAGTACTTC.

This chain links TRBV3-1 (or the pseudogene TRBV3-2) with TRBJ2-2; the match to TRBD1 covers 7 bases. CDR3 size: 15 residues. Germline V lookup: CDR1 LGHDT, CDR2 YNNKEL (reference sequence). The V gene end was trimmed by 4 bases and the J gene end by 4 bases; junction bases not matched to a gene: 6. The CDR3 sequence is CASSLLTGITGELFF. The CDR3 DNA follows: TGTGCCAGCAGCCTCCTGACAGGGATCACCGGGGAGCTGTTTTTT.

The V gene is TRBV6-4, the J gene TRBJ1-2; D is ambiguous. CDR1 is MRHNA and CDR2 is SNTAGT in the germline V gene. Between the trimmed V and J ends, which lost 2 bases and 7 bases, there was a span of 14 bases. The CDR3 length is 14 residues. CDR3 region: CASSDVWKGGGYTF. The CDR3 nucleotides read TGTGCCAGCAGTGACGTCTGGAAGGGAGGTGGCTACACCTTC.

In this sample, this clone turned up a few times. This sequence joins TRBV4-2 and TRBJ2-7, with a possible D match to TRBD1 (6 bases). Per the germline V gene, CDR1 is LGHNA and CDR2 is YNFKEQ. Trimming cost V 1 base and J 7 bases, with 14 bases left between them. This CDR3 spans 14 amino acids. The CDR3 DNA reads as TGTGCCAGCAGCCAAGCTGGCGGCCAGGGGGAGCAGTACGTC. Encoded protein: CASSQAGGQGEQYV.